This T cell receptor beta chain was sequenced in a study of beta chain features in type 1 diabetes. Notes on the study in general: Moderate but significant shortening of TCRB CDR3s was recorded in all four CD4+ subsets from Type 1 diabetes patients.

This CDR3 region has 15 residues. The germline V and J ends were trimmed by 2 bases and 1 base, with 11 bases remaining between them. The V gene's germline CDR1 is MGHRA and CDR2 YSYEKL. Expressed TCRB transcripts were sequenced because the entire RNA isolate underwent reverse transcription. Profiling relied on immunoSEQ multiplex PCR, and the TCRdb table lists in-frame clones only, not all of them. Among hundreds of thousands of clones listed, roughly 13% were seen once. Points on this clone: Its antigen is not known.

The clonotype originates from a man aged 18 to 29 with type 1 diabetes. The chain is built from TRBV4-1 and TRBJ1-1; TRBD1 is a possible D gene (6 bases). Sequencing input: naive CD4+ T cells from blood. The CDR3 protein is CASSQPGHSNTEAFF. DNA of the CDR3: TGCGCCAGCAGCCAACCGGGACACTCGAACACTGAAGCTTTCTTT.